The 19 T cell receptor beta chains below come from one sample, sequenced in a study of sequential checkpoint blockade in melanoma. Stated treatment: randomized to nivolumab then ipilimumab (arm A) or the reverse (arm B). This table comes from immunoSEQ multiplex PCR, and its TCRdb copy is limited to in-frame clones, with some not included. The table has roughly 18,000 clones, approximately 74% seen once. The material sequenced was CD8+ T cells sorted from blood (inferred from file names), taken from a patient given nivolumab and ipilimumab in sequence. All receptors derive from a human donor with melanoma.

CDR3 DNA sequence: TGTGCCAGCATAGGACAGGGGAGGGAGACCCAGTACTTC. Residues: CASIGQGRETQYF. The V call is TRBV27, the J call TRBJ2-5; 9 bases line up with TRBD1. Looked up from germline, CDR1 is MNHEY and CDR2 is SMNVEV (reference sequence). The V and J ends lost 7 bases and 5 bases, in that order; junction bases with no gene match: 5. This CDR3 contains 13 residues.

CDR3 protein: CASSQDGQGYGYTF. The DNA for the CDR3 is TGCGCCAGCAGCCAAGATGGACAGGGCTATGGCTACACCTTC. The V call is TRBV4-1, the J call TRBJ1-2, with TRBD1 matching over 8 bases. Unmatched junction bases numbered 1, after V lost 0 bases and J lost 4 bases. This CDR3 is 14 amino acids long. Germline CDR1 reads MGHRA; CDR2 reads YSYEKL.

This clone has just one count. J is TRBJ2-1 and V is TRBV20-1; possibly TRBD2 for D (5 bases). CDR1 DFQATT and CDR2 SNEGSKA come from the germline V gene (reference sequence). The CDR3 runs to 11 residues. V gave up 5 bases and J gave up 8 bases, with 10 bases separating them. The chain's CDR3 is CSAAGEYEQFF. For the CDR3, the DNA is TGCAGTGCTGCCGGGGAGTATGAGCAGTTCTTC.

V is TRBV4-1 and J is TRBJ1-1; no definite D call. The V end lost 1 base, the J end lost 8 bases, and 11 bases lay between the germline ends. The germline V gene has CDR1 MGHRA and CDR2 YSYEKL. The CDR3 has 13 amino acids. The CDR3 sequence is CASSQGVNREAFF. The CDR3 DNA reads TGCGCCAGCAGCCAAGGAGTGAATCGGGAAGCTTTCTTT.

This clone turned up a few times. The J gene is TRBJ2-5, the V gene TRBV7-9; no firm D call. CDR1 and CDR2 from the germline V gene are SEHNR and FQNEAQ (reference sequence). The V and J ends lost 3 bases and 0 bases respectively, with 11 bases between them. CDR3 length: 15 amino acids. The CDR3 reads CASSLLSGDQETQYF. CDR3 coding DNA: TGTGCCAGCAGCTTGCTCAGTGGAGACCAAGAGACCCAGTACTTC. The whole variable domain, remainder taken from reference TRBV7-9 and TRBJ2-5, is DTGVSQNPRHKITKRGQNVTFRCDPISEHNRLYWYRQTLGQGPEFLTYFQNEAQLEKSRLLSDRFSAERPKGSFSTLEIQRTEQGDSAMYLCASSLLSGDQETQYFGPGTRLLVL.

The V gene is TRBV6-4, the J gene TRBJ2-1; D perhaps matches TRBD2 (7 bases). The CDR3 extends over 14 amino acids. Germline lookup yields CDR1 MRHNA and CDR2 SNTAGT. The germline V and J ends were trimmed by 4 bases and 6 bases, with 13 bases remaining between them. The CDR3 bases are TGTGCCAGCAGTGTACGTGGGGGGGCCAATGAGCAGTTCTTC. Its protein is CASSVRGGANEQFF.

This chain connects TRBV19 to TRBJ2-7, with TRBD2 matching 7 bases. V was clipped by 5 bases and J by 5 bases; unmatched bases: 0. The V gene's germline CDR1 is LNHDA and CDR2 SQIVND (reference sequence). The CDR3 is made up of 11 amino acids. The CDR3 coding sequence is TGTGCCAGTAGTGGGGGGGACGAGCAGTACTTC. It yields the protein CASSGGDEQYF.

This clone has just a few counts. CDR3 DNA sequence: TGTGCCAGCAGTGATACAGATCCCTCACCCCTCCACTTT. Its protein is CASSDTDPSPLHF. The chain carries TRBV6-5 and TRBJ1-6, with D unclear. V lost 5 bases and J 10 bases, leaving 12 bases between the germline ends. Germline CDR1 and CDR2: MNHEY and SVGAGI. This CDR3 has 13 residues.

This clone was seen a handful of times. The chain recombines TRBV14 with TRBJ2-7; D remains unclear. Germline CDR1 reads SGHDN; CDR2 reads FVKESK. The CDR3 length is 16 residues. V shed 1 base and J shed 3 bases, with 16 bases lying between them. CDR3 region: CASSQVTRSRFYEQYF. The CDR3 DNA follows: TGTGCCAGCAGCCAAGTCACGAGGAGCAGATTCTACGAGCAGTACTTC.

The V call is TRBV27, the J call TRBJ2-4; 7 bases are shared with TRBD2. After removal of 4 bases from V and 5 bases from J, the junction contained 5 bases not matched to a gene. Germline V gives CDR1 MNHEY, CDR2 SMNVEV (reference sequence). The CDR3 is made up of 14 amino acids. As DNA, the CDR3 is TGTGCCAGCAGTTATAGGGGAGGGGAAAACATTCAGTACTTC. It codes for CASSYRGGENIQYF.

The rearrangement joins TRBV5-3 to TRBJ1-5; D possibly corresponds to TRBD1 (6 bases). TRBV5-3 is an ORF, with its function uncertain. The CDR3 runs 15 residues. Between the trimmed V and J ends, which lost 3 bases and 3 bases, there was a span of 13 bases. The CDR3 loop reads CARSYRQATNQPQHF. CDR3 bases: TGTGCCAGAAGCTACAGACAGGCGACCAATCAGCCCCAGCATTTT.

This clone was picked up one time. The chain is built from TRBV27 and TRBJ2-2; 8 positions match TRBD1. The CDR3 length is 14 residues. Germline assignment: CDR1 MNHEY and CDR2 SMNVEV (reference sequence). The V gene end was trimmed by 5 bases and the J gene end by 6 bases; junction bases not matched to a gene: 5. The CDR3 sequence is CASSIRQGPGELFF. The CDR3 region has the DNA TGTGCCAGCAGTATCCGACAGGGGCCCGGGGAGCTGTTTTTT.

This chain uses TRBV7-2 with TRBJ2-4, with D hard to call. Trimming removed 3 bases from V and 0 bases from J, with 12 bases in between. CDR1 is SGHTA and CDR2 is FQGNSA in the germline V gene. The length of the CDR3 is 16 residues. The CDR3 coding sequence is TGTGCCAGCAGCTTTCCCAGTTCGCTAGCCAAAAACATTCAGTACTTC. This sequence encodes CASSFPSSLAKNIQYF.

The chain employs TRBV28 and TRBJ2-5; TRBD2 agrees at 9 bases. The CDR3 runs to 16 residues. Germline trimming cut 6 bases from V and 5 bases from J; bases unmatched to any gene: 13. Germline V gene data show CDR1 as MDHEN and CDR2 as SYDVKM. CDR3 nucleotides: TGTGCCAGCAGAGGGGGTAGCGGGAGTGAGGTGGAGACCCAGTACTTC. Translated: CASRGGSGSEVETQYF.

J is TRBJ2-7 and V is TRBV30, with TRBD2 matching 12 bases. CDR1 and CDR2 (germline): GTSNPN, SVGIG (reference sequence). V was pared by 0 bases and J by 1 base, with 10 bases of the junction left unmatched. This CDR3 has 18 residues. This CDR3 reads CAWSVGLAGGYPSYEQYF. CDR3 coding DNA: TGTGCCTGGAGTGTAGGTCTAGCGGGGGGGTATCCGTCCTACGAGCAGTACTTC.

The chain employs TRBV18 and TRBJ2-7; 8 nucleotides agree with TRBD1. There are 15 residues in the CDR3. The V gene's germline CDR1 is KGHSH and CDR2 LQKENI. With V trimmed by 5 bases and J by 4 bases, 10 bases remained unmatched. The CDR3 reads CASSTGTGFFYEQYF. DNA for the CDR3: TGTGCCAGCTCAACCGGGACAGGCTTTTTTTACGAGCAGTACTTC. The variable domain in full, completed from reference TRBV18 and TRBJ2-7, reads NAGVMQNPRHLVRRRGQEARLRCSPMKGHSHVYWYRQLPEEGLKFMVYLQKENIIDESGMPKERFSAEFPKEGPSILRIQQVVRGDSAAYFCASSTGTGFFYEQYFGPGTRLTVT.

The J gene is TRBJ1-1, the V gene TRBV7-6; TRBD1 might be the D (5 bases). The CDR3 spans 15 residues. Trimming pared 1 base from V and 4 bases from J, leaving 13 bases between. The germline V gene has CDR1 SGHVS and CDR2 FNYEAQ. CDR3 DNA sequence: TGTGCCAGCAGCTTAGGGCAGGGTCAGGGCACTGAAGCTTTCTTT. Its protein is CASSLGQGQGTEAFF.

The chain has TRBV29-1 and TRBJ2-7, with a tentative D call TRBD1 (6 bases). Germline V gene sequence: CDR1 SQVTM, CDR2 ANQGSEA. The CDR3 sequence is 14 residues long. Deletions cut 0 bases from V and 0 bases from J, with 9 bases between. The CDR3 loop is CSVEERGGSYEQYF. CDR3 DNA: TGCAGCGTTGAAGAGCGAGGGGGCTCCTACGAGCAGTACTTC.

The CDR3 protein is CSVKTSTYEQYF. CDR3 bases: TGCAGCGTGAAGACTAGCACCTACGAGCAGTACTTC. This chain links TRBV29-1 with TRBJ2-7, with 7 bases matching TRBD2. CDR1 is SQVTM, CDR2 ANQGSEA, per germline. V was clipped by 6 bases and J by 2 bases; unmatched bases: 4. The CDR3 spans 12 residues.